The source of this T cell receptor (beta chain) is a study of T-cell reconstitution after alpha-beta-depleted transplantation in children. It was with unique molecular identifiers that the TCRbeta library was prepared. Each CDR3 protein is one row after TCRdb ran MiXCR on the PCR reads. The repertoire consists of approximately 490,000 distinct CDR3 sequences, with roughly a tenth occurring once and the leading ten covering 2% to 2.5%. Turning to this clonotype: The antigen remains undetermined.

General observations from the study: Hyperexpanded clones declined; after one year, newly produced T cells mostly supplied diversity. Reportedly, alpha-beta T cells present about two months post-transplant originated from several hundred expanded clones of graft origin. Surviving recipient T cells and thymic progenitors produced the high day-60 TCRbeta diversity seen in some patients.

Germline V lookup: CDR1 MNHEY, CDR2 SVGEGT. Losses at the gene ends were 2 bases for V and 4 bases for J; bases not matched to a gene: 4. This CDR3 contains 15 residues. The sample was PBMCs, taken before TCRalphabeta/CD19-depleted stem cell transplant. This TCR derives from a child under 10 years old with inherited bone marrow failure, due to receive a stem cell transplant. This rearrangement joins TRBV6-2 or TRBV6-3 to TRBJ2-1, with 8 bases lining up with TRBD2. CDR3 DNA: TGTGCCAGCAGTTACGCACTAGCGGTGTACAATGAGCAGTTCTTC. This sequence encodes CASSYALAVYNEQFF.